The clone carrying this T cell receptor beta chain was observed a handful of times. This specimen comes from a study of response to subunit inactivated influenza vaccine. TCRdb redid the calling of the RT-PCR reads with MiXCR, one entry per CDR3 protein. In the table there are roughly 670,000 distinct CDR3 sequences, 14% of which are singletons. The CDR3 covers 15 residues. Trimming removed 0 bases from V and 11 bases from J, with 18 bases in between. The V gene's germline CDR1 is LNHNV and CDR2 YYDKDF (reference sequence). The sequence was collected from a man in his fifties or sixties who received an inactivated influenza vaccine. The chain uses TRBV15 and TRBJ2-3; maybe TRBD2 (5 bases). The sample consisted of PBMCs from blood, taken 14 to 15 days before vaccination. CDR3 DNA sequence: TGTGCCACCAGCAGAGATCTCACGGGGAGCTCATGGCAGTATTTT. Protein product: CATSRDLTGSSWQYF.